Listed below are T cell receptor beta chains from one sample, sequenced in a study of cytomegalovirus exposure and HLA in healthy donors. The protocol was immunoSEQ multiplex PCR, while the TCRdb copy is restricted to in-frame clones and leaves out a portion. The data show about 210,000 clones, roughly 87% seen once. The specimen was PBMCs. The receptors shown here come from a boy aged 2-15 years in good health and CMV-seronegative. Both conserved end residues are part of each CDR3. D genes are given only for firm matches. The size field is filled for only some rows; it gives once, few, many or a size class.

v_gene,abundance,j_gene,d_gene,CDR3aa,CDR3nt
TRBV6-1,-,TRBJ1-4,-,CASSKGGDEKLFF,TGTGCCAGCAGCAAGGGAGGGGATGAAAAACTGTTTTTT
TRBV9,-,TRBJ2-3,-,CASSLQTGTPTPIGDTQYF,TGTGCCAGCAGCCTTCAGACCGGGACTCCCACTCCCATTGGAGATACGCAGTATTTT
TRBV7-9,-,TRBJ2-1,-,CASSLGTSSSYNEQFF,TGTGCCAGCAGCCTCGGCACTAGCAGCTCCTACAATGAGCAGTTCTTC
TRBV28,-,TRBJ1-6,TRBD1,CASSFATGTVNSPLHF,TGTGCCAGCAGTTTTGCGACCGGGACAGTTAATTCACCCCTCCACTTT
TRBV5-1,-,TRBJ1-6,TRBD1,CASSGGTGTGNSPLHF,TGCGCCAGCAGCGGGGGGACAGGAACTGGGAATTCACCCCTCCACTTT
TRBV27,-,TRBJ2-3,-,CASSLSRESVGASLTDTQYF,TGTGCCAGCAGTTTGAGTCGAGAATCCGTAGGGGCATCCCTCACAGATACGCAGTATTTT
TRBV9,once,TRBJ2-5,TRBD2,CASSAGLEQYF,TGTGCCAGCAGCGCGGGACTAGAACAGTACTTC
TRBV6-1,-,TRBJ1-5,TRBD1,CASSERRDGQGPQHF,TGTGCCAGCAGTGAAAGAAGAGATGGACAGGGACCCCAGCATTTT
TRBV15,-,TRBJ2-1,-,CATSVVSSYNEQFF,TGTGCCACCAGCGTTGTCAGCTCCTACAATGAGCAGTTCTTC
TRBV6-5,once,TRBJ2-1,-,CASGILPNEQFF,TGTGCCAGCGGCATCCTTCCGAATGAGCAGTTCTTC
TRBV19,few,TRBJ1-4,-,CASSLGGRKLFF,TGTGCCAGTAGTTTAGGGGGGCGAAAACTGTTTTTT
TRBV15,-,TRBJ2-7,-,CATSSIPRRGEQYF,TGTGCCACCAGCAGCATTCCTCGACGGGGCGAGCAGTACTTC
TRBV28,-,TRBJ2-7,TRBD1,CASSYAGGWYEQYF,TGTGCCAGCAGCTATGCAGGGGGCTGGTACGAGCAGTACTTC
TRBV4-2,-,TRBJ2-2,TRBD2,CASSREAGGNTGELFF,TGTGCCAGCAGCCGAGAAGCGGGGGGAAACACCGGGGAGCTGTTTTTT
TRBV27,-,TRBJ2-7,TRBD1,CASSLRGRLYEQYF,TGTGCCAGCAGCCTCAGGGGGCGACTCTACGAGCAGTACTTC
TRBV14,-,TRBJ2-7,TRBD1,CASSRDRGLYEQYF,TGTGCCAGCAGCCGCGACAGGGGGTTATACGAGCAGTACTTC
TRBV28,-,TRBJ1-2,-,CASRFTGTLNYGYTF,TGTGCCAGCAGGTTCACAGGGACCCTTAACTATGGCTACACCTTC
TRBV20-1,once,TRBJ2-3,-,CSGPQGFAQYF,TGCAGTGGGCCACAGGGCTTTGCGCAGTATTTT
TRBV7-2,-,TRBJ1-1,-,CASSLVLSNTEAFF,TGTGCCAGCAGCTTAGTCTTATCGAACACTGAAGCTTTCTTT